These 13 T cell receptor beta chains share one sample of origin, sequenced in a study of blood T cells in healthy people across ages (dated by TCRdb to the mid-2010s). Library creation used 5' RACE. Sequencing instrument: Illumina HiSeq 2500. A second PCR of roughly 6 to 11 cycles was run with a J-beta primer mix and a sample-barcoded 5' primer. The public reads were reanalyzed by TCRdb: fastp trimming at Q25, MiXCR alignment, in-frame beta chains only. Entries are consolidated by CDR3 protein sequence, retaining the most common genes and DNA. The sample includes about 1,000,000 distinct CDR3 sequences, with 45% observed a single time. 18% of the sample is taken by the ten largest. Source material: blood. All receptors come from a woman in her fifties or sixties in good health.

This chain links TRBV4-3 with TRBJ2-7; maybe TRBD1 (6 bases). CDR1 is LGHNA and CDR2 is YSLEER in the germline V gene. The V end was cut by 8 bases, the J end by 6 bases, with 20 bases between. CDR3 length equals 14 residues. CDR3 nucleotide sequence: TGCGCCAGCGGACCTCACAGGGTTGACGGCGAGCAGTACTTC. This encodes CASGPHRVDGEQYF.

The genes are TRBV24-1 and TRBJ2-7, with D uncertain. Germline CDR1 KGHDR, CDR2 SFDVKD. This CDR3 contains 12 residues. With 5 bases removed from V and 7 bases from J, the gap between germline ends came to 11 bases. CDR3 loop: CATSGWSNEQYF. For the CDR3, the DNA is TGTGCCACCAGTGGATGGAGCAATGAGCAGTACTTC.

The J gene is TRBJ2-3, the V gene TRBV5-8, with D tentatively TRBD1 or TRBD2 (7 bases each). The CDR3 is made up of 16 amino acids. Germline-derived CDR1 and CDR2 are SGHTS and YDEGEE. V was trimmed by 4 bases and J by 4 bases, leaving 19 bases between them. The CDR3 region is CASSLGTATSADTQYF. DNA for the CDR3: TGTGCCAGCAGCCTCGGGACAGCCACTAGCGCAGATACGCAGTATTTT.

This clonotype came up a few times. The V gene is TRBV7-9, the J gene TRBJ2-1; TRBD2 matches at 11 bases. The ends lost 0 bases at V and 8 bases at J; junction bases unmatched: 6. CDR3 size: 16 residues. Germline loops: CDR1 SEHNR, CDR2 FQNEAQ (reference sequence). CDR3 nucleotides: TGTGCCAGCAGCTTAGCTCCACTAGCGGGAGACGATGAGCAGTTCTTC. It codes for CASSLAPLAGDDEQFF.

The chain is built from TRBV5-1 and TRBJ1-1; 9 bases line up with TRBD1. Unmatched junction bases numbered 8, after V lost 7 bases and J lost 4 bases. This CDR3 comprises 14 residues. The germline V gene has CDR1 SGHRS and CDR2 YFSETQ. CDR3 in amino acids: CASGLQGAVTEAFF. CDR3 bases: TGCGCCAGCGGATTACAGGGGGCAGTCACTGAAGCTTTCTTT.

In this sample, this clonotype turned up a few times. The rearrangement joins TRBV5-6 to TRBJ2-5, with D perhaps TRBD1 (5 bases). Looked up from germline, CDR1 is SGHDT and CDR2 is YYEEEE. The CDR3 consists of 12 residues. Trimming took 1 base from V and 11 from J, leaving 12 bases between them. Here the CDR3 DNA reads TGTGCCAGCAGCTTGCTCAGGGCTGAGCAGTACTTC. Amino acid sequence: CASSLLRAEQYF.

This clonotype appeared many times. The CDR3 loop reads CSVGGSSGLGEQYF. CDR3 DNA sequence: TGCAGCGTTGGTGGTAGTAGCGGGTTAGGGGAGCAGTACTTC. The rearrangement uses TRBV29-1 and TRBJ2-7, with 7 bases matching TRBD2. The ends lost 4 bases at V and 7 bases at J; junction bases unmatched: 13. The CDR3 contains 14 residues. Germline V CDR1 and CDR2: SQVTM, ANQGSEA.

The chain uses TRBV12-3 or TRBV12-4 and TRBJ2-3, with 7 positions matching TRBD2. Unmatched junction bases numbered 7, after V lost 5 bases and J lost 5 bases. The CDR3 has 14 residues. The CDR3 here is CASSDSLAGDTQYF. The CDR3 region has the DNA TGTGCCAGCAGTGACTCGTTAGCGGGAGATACGCAGTATTTT.

V and J are TRBV7-8 and TRBJ2-7, with TRBD2 matching 10 bases. CDR3 length equals 15 residues. Germline lookup yields CDR1 SGHVS and CDR2 FQNEAQ. V lost 5 bases, J lost 2 bases, and 6 bases stayed unmatched. The CDR3 DNA sequence: TGTGCCAGCAGCGGCACCGGGACTAGCGCCTACGAGCAGTACTTC. It translates to CASSGTGTSAYEQYF.

The chain uses TRBV4-2 and TRBJ1-4; possible D gene TRBD1, 6 bases. Germline V CDR1 and CDR2: LGHNA, YNFKEQ. This CDR3 is 17 amino acids long. V was trimmed by 0 bases and J by 4 bases, leaving 15 bases between them. DNA of the CDR3: TGTGCCAGCAGCCAAGAGTGGGGGGGCTGGGGTAATGAAAAACTGTTTTTT. Its translation: CASSQEWGGWGNEKLFF.

This clonotype has just a few counts. The chain has TRBV13 and TRBJ2-1; 7 nucleotides align to TRBD1. V trimming: 0 bases; J trimming: 7 bases; junction bases outside the gene matches: 6. Germline lookup yields CDR1 PRHDT and CDR2 FYEKMQ (reference sequence). The CDR3 covers 15 residues. The chain's CDR3 is CASSLGDRVGNEQFF. The CDR3 nucleotides are TGTGCCAGCAGCTTAGGAGACAGGGTTGGTAATGAGCAGTTCTTC. The full variable domain, with the rest looked up from reference TRBV13 and TRBJ2-1, is AAGVIQSPRHLIKEKRETATLKCYPIPRHDTVYWYQQGPGQDPQFLISFYEKMQSDKGSIPDRFSAQQFSDYHSELNMSSLELGDSALYFCASSLGDRVGNEQFFGPGTRLTVL.

The CDR3 DNA follows: TGTGCCAGCAGCCCAATGGGGCGGGAGACCCAGTACTTC. It yields the protein CASSPMGRETQYF. The chain uses TRBV7-3 and TRBJ2-5, with TRBD1 as a possible D gene (5 bases). V was shortened by 5 bases and J by 5 bases, with 12 bases between the two germline ends. Germline V CDR1 and CDR2: SGHTA, FQGTGA. The length of the CDR3 is 13 residues.

The V call is TRBV4-1, the J call TRBJ1-5; TRBD1 might be the D (6 bases). Per germline, CDR1 MGHRA and CDR2 YSYEKL. The CDR3 runs to 15 residues. Between the trimmed V and J ends, which lost 2 bases and 3 bases, there was a span of 11 bases. CDR3 region: CASSQPGQINQPQHF. The CDR3 coding sequence is TGCGCCAGCAGCCAACCCGGACAGATCAATCAGCCCCAGCATTTT.